The TCR beta chain described here comes from a study of cytomegalovirus exposure and HLA in healthy donors. PCR used 60 Vbeta primers and 13 Jbeta primers. Using immunoSEQ multiplex PCR, the repertoire was profiled, and TCRdb retains in-frame clones only, with some absent. Of roughly 170,000 clones listed, approximately 80% are singletons. Study observations and caveats: Per a later analysis, HLA-associated TCR beta chains showed more clonal expansion than other, equally common TCR beta chains.

V lost 0 bases and J lost 4, with 10 bases in between. The CDR3 sequence is 14 residues long. From germline, CDR1 is SGHNT and CDR2 YYREEE (reference sequence). About this clone itself: What it recognizes is unknown.

V gene TRBV5-4 combines with J gene TRBJ1-2; no clear D. The receptor comes from a girl between 2 and 10 years old in good health and CMV-seropositive. The sequenced material came from PBMCs. CDR3 residues: CASSLGAASYGYTF. The CDR3 nucleotides read TGTGCCAGCAGCTTGGGGGCCGCCAGCTATGGCTACACCTTC.